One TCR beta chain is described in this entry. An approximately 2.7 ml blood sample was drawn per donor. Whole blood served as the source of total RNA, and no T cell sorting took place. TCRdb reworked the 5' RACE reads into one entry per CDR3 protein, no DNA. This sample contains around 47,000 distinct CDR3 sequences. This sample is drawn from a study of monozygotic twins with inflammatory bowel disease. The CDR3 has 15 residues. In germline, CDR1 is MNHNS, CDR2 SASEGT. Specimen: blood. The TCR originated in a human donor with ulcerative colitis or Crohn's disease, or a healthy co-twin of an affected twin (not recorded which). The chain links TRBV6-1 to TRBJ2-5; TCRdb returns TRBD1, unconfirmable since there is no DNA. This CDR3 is CASSEGGQGAETQYF.